What follows describes a single T cell receptor beta chain. Its target is unknown. This entry belongs to a study of T cells in women clearing cervical HPV infection. Study-wide results and limits: Richness differences could reflect unmeasured T-cell content per sample.

TCRdb's copy holds only in-frame clones and misses some; the assay was immunoSEQ multiplex PCR. Its listing shows about 46,000 clones. The clonotype comes from a woman aged 18 to 75 with a cervical HPV16 infection that either progressed to CIN3+ or cleared (not recorded which). Sequenced: blood buffy coat.

CDR3 sequence reads: CASSASIGGRRNSPLHF. The part of the CDR3 DNA that was read is TGTGCCAGCAGCGCTAGCATCGGGGGAAGGAGAAATTCACCC. The rearrangement joins TRBV14 to TRBJ1-6; D possibly corresponds to TRBD1 (5 bases). Sequencing ends 3 residues short of the CDR3 end; the germline J gene provides the rest. CDR1 is SGHDN and CDR2 is FVKESK in the germline V gene. The CDR3 runs 17 residues. V dropped 5 bases and J dropped 7 bases, with 21 bases sitting between them.